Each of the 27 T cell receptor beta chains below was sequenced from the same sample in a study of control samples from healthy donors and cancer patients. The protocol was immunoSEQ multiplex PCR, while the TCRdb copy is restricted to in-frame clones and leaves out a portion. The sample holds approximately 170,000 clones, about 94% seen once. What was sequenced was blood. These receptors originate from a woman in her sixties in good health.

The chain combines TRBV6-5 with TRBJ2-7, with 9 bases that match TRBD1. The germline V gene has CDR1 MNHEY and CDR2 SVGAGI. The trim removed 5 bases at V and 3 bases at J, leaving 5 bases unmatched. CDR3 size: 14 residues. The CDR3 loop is CASSPGTGYYEQYF. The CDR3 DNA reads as TGTGCCAGCAGTCCCGGGACAGGGTACTACGAGCAGTACTTC.

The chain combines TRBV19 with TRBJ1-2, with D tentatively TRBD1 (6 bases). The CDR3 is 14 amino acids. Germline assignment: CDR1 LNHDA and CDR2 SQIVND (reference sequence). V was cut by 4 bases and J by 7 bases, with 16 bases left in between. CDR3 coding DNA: TGTGCCAGTAGTAGGGGTGCGGGGGCCGGTGGCTACACCTTC. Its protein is CASSRGAGAGGYTF. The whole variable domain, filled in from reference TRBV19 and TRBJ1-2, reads DGGITQSPKYLFRKEGQNVTLSCEQNLNHDAMYWYRQDPGQGLRLIYYSQIVNDFQKGDIAEGYSVSREKKESFPLTVTSAQKNPTAFYLCASSRGAGAGGYTFGSGTRLTVV.

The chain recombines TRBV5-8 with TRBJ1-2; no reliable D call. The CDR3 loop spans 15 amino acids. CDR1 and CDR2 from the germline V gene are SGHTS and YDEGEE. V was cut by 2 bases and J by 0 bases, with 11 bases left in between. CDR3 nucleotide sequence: TGTGCCAGCAGCTTAGCGGGAATCTCTAACTATGGCTACACCTTC. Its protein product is CASSLAGISNYGYTF.

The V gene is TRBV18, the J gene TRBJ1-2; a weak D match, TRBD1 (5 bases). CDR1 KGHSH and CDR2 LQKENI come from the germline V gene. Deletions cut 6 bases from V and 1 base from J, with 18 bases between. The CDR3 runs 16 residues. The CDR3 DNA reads TGTGCCAGCTCCCCGGCTGGAGGGAGGGGTAACTATGGCTACACCTTC. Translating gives CASSPAGGRGNYGYTF.

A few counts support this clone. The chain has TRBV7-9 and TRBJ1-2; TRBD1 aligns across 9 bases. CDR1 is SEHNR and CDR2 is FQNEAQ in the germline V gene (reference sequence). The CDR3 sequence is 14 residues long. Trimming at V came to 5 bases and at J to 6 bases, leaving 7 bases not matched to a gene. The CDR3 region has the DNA TGTGCCAGCAGCCGAGGACAGGGGAGGAATGGCTACACCTTC. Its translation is CASSRGQGRNGYTF.

CDR3 bases: TGTGCCACCACCATTGACTCTGGAAACACCATATATTTT. This encodes CATTIDSGNTIYF. The V gene is TRBV10-3, the J gene TRBJ1-3, with no clear D. The CDR3 is 13 amino acids. Germline loops: CDR1 ENHRY, CDR2 SYGVKD. V lost 10 bases, J lost 0 bases, and 10 bases lay in between.

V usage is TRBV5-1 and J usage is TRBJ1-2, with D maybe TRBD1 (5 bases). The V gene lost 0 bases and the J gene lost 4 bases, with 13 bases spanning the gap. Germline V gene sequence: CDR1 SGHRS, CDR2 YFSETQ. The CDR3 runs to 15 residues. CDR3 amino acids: CASSLVGTGSYGYTF. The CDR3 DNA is TGCGCCAGCAGCTTGGTGGGGACGGGAAGCTATGGCTACACCTTC.

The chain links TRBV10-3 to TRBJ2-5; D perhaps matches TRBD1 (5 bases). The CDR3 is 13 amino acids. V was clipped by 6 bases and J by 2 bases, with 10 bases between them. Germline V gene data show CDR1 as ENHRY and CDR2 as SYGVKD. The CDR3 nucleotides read TGTGCCATCAGACAGGACCCTCAAGAGACCCAGTACTTC. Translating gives CAIRQDPQETQYF.

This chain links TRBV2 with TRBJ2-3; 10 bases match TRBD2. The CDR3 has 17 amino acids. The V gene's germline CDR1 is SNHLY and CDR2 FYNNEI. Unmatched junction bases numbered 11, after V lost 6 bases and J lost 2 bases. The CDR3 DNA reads TGTGCCAGCAGAGAAATCGGACTAGCGGAGACCACAGATACGCAGTATTTT. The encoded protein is CASREIGLAETTDTQYF.

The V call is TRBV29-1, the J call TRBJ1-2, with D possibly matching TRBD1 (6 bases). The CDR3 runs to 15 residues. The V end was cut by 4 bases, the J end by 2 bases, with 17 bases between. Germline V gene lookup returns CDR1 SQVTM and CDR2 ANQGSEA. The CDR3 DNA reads TGCAGCGTTGTAGGGGGGGCAGGAAGAAACTATGGCTACACCTTC. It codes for CSVVGGAGRNYGYTF.

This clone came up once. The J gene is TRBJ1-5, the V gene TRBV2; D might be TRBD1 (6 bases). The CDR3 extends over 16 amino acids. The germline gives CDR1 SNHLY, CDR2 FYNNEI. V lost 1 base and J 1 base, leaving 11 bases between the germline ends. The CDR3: CASSEGGGRSNQPQHF. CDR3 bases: TGTGCCAGCAGTGAAGGAGGGGGACGGAGCAATCAGCCCCAGCATTTT.

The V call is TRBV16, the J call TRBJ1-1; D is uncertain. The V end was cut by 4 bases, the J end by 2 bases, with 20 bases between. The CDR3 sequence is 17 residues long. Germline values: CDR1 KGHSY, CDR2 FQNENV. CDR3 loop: CASSRKPQEDSNTEAFF. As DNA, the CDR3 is TGTGCCAGCAGCCGCAAACCGCAGGAGGACTCCAACACTGAAGCTTTCTTT.

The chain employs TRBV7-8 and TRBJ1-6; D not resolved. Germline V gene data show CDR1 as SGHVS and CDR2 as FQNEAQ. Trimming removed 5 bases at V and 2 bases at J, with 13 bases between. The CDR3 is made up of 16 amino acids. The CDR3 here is CASSPDNRAYNSPLHF. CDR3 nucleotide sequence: TGTGCCAGCAGCCCTGATAACCGGGCCTATAATTCACCCCTCCACTTT.

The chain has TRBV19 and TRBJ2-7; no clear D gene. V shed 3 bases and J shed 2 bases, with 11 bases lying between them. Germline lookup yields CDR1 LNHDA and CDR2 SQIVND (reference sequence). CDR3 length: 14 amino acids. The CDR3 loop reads CASSMSDVTYEQYF. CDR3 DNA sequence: TGTGCCAGTAGTATGAGTGACGTCACCTACGAGCAGTACTTC.

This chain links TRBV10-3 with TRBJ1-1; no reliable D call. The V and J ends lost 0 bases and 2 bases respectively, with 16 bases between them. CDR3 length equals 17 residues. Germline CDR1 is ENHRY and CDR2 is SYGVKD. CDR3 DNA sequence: TGTGCCATCAGTGAGTCGCGTGGGCAGAGCTTCAACACTGAAGCTTTCTTT. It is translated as CAISESRGQSFNTEAFF.

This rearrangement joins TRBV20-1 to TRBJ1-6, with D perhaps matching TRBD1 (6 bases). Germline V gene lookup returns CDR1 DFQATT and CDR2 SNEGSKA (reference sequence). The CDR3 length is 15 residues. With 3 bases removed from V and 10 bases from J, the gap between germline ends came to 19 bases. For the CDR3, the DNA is TGCAGTGCTAGTTCTTTCTCGGGGGGCATATCACCCCTCCACTTT. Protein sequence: CSASSFSGGISPLHF.

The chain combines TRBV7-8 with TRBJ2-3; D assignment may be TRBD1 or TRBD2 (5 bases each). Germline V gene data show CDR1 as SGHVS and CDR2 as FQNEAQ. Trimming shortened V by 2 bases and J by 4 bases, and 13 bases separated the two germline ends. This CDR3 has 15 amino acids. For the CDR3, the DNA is TGTGCCAGCAGCTTACGGGGCGATAGGGCAGATACGCAGTATTTT. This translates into CASSLRGDRADTQYF.

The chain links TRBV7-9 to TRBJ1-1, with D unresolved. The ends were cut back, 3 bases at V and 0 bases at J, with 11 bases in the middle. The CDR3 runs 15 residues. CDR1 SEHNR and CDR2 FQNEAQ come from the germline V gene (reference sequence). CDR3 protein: CASSFGQNMNTEAFF. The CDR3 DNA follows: TGTGCCAGCAGCTTCGGTCAGAACATGAACACTGAAGCTTTCTTT.

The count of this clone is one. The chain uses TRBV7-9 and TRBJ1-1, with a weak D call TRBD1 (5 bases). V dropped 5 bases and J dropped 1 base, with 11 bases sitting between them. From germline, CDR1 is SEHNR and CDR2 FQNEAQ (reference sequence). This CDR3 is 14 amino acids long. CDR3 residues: CASSREGTNTEAFF. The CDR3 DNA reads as TGTGCCAGCAGCAGGGAAGGGACGAACACTGAAGCTTTCTTT.

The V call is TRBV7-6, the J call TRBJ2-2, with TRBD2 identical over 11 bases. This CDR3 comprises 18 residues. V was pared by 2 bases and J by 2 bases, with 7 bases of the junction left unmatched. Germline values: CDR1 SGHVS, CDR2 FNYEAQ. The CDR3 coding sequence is TGTGCCAGCAGCTTAAAACCTAGCGGGGGGTTTAACACCGGGGAGCTGTTTTTT. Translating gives CASSLKPSGGFNTGELFF.

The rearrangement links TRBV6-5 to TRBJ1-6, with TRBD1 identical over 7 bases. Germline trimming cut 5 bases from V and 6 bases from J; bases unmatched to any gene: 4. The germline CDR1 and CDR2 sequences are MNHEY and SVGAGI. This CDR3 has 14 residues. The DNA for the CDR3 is TGTGCCAGCAGTCGCGACAGGGCTAATTCACCCCTCCACTTT. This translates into CASSRDRANSPLHF.

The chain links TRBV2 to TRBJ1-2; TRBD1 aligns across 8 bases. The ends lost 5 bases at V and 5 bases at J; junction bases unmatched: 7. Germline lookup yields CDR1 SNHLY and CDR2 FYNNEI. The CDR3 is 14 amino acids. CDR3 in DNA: TGTGCCAGCAGTTCTCAGGGGGCGTCGTATGGCTACACCTTC. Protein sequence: CASSSQGASYGYTF.

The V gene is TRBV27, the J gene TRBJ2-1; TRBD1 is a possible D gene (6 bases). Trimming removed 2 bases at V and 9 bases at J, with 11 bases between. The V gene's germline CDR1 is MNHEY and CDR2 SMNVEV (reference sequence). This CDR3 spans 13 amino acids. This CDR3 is CASSLGRGGEQFF. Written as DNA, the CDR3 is TGTGCCAGCAGTTTAGGGCGAGGGGGTGAGCAGTTCTTC.

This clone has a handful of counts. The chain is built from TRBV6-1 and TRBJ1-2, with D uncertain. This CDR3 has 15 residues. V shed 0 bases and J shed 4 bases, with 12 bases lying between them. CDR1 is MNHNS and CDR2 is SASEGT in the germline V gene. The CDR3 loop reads CASSEALGRLYGYTF. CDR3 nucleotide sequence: TGTGCCAGCAGTGAAGCCCTAGGCAGACTCTATGGCTACACCTTC.

In DNA form, the CDR3 reads TGTGCCAGCAGCTTAGCGTGGAGGGTGAGCACTGAAGCTTTCTTT. Residues: CASSLAWRVSTEAFF. The rearrangement uses TRBV7-9 and TRBJ1-1; no reliable D call. Trimming took off 0 bases at V and 4 bases at J, with 12 bases between the two ends. The CDR3 totals 15 residues. CDR1 and CDR2 (germline): SEHNR, FQNEAQ (reference sequence).

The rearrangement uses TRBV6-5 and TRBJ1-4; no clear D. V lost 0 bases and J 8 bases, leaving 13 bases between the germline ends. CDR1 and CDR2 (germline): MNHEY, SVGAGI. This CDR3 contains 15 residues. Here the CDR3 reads CASSYSKQQREKLFF. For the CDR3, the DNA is TGTGCCAGCAGTTACTCGAAACAGCAAAGGGAAAAACTGTTTTTT.

The CDR3 nucleotides are TGTGCTAGTGGTTTGGAGGGACCTAATAATTCACCCCTCCACTTT. It translates to CASGLEGPNNSPLHF. The rearrangement joins TRBV12-5 to TRBJ1-6; a possible D gene is TRBD1 (5 bases). The germline V gene encodes CDR1 LGHNT and CDR2 FRNRAP. V was shortened by 1 base and J by 5 bases, with 9 bases between the two germline ends. This CDR3 region has 15 residues.